This T cell receptor beta chain appears in the sequencing data of a study of blood T cell repertoires in COVID-19. The repertoire was sequenced with immunoSEQ multiplex PCR; TCRdb's copy has only in-frame clones and lacks some. The data contain about 290,000 clones, around nine tenths of them singletons. The CDR3 extends over 20 amino acids. Looked up from germline, CDR1 is WNHNN and CDR2 is SYGVQD (reference sequence). V gave up 3 bases and J gave up 3 bases; unmatched junction bases: 10. The clonotype was recovered from a middle-aged man with acute or convalescent COVID-19. The specimen was peripheral blood. The chain links TRBV10-1 to TRBJ2-2, with 16 bases identical to TRBD2. The DNA of the CDR3 is TGCGCCAGCAGTGAAGCGGGACTAGCGGGGGGGCCGTCGGACACCGGGGAGCTGTTTTTT. It specifies CASSEAGLAGGPSDTGELFF.